This T cell receptor beta chain was identified during a study of T cell responses to AZD1222 COVID-19 vaccine. The study's findings and limits: Clonal diversity was possibly underestimated; the donors were predominantly white British and more often female. When two AZD1222 doses had been given, Spike-specific TCR breadth and depth rose. Repertoire collection took place solely once the T cell response had peaked. Among those given AZD1222, only five to seven were seropositive at baseline.

The length of the CDR3 is 18 residues. Trimming pared 6 bases from V and 1 base from J, leaving 21 bases between. The germline V gene encodes CDR1 MDHEN and CDR2 SYDVKM. This clone was counted once. Its antigen is not identified. The data were produced by immunoSEQ multiplex PCR, yet TCRdb's version contains in-frame clones alone and is incomplete. Here the sample spans 140,000 to 150,000 clones, around 89% being singletons. The starting material was peripheral blood, obtained on day 0 of AZD1222 vaccination. This chain joins TRBV28 and TRBJ1-4, with D maybe TRBD1 (5 bases). The sequence derives from an adult in good health. CDR3 bases: TGTGCCAGCAGGGACCCGTCAGGGTCATCTATAACTAATGAAAAACTGTTTTTT. Its translation is CASRDPSGSSITNEKLFF. Variable domain in full (rest from reference TRBV28 and TRBJ1-4): DVKVTQSSRYLVKRTGEKVFLECVQDMDHENMFWYRQDPGLGLRLIYFSYDVKMKEKGDIPEGYSVSREKKERFSLILESASTNQTSMYLCASRDPSGSSITNEKLFFGSGTQLSVL.